The clone carrying this T cell receptor beta chain was counted between two and nine times. Its antigen is not identified. Since all of the isolated RNA was reverse transcribed, expressed TCRB transcripts were what got sequenced. The assay was immunoSEQ multiplex PCR, and TCRdb's table has in-frame clones only and misses some. The sample records about 280,000 clones, approximately 15% being singletons. Germline V gene data show CDR1 as SEHNR and CDR2 as FQNEAQ (reference sequence). CDR3 length: 15 amino acids. With 0 bases clipped from V and 2 bases from J, the junction kept 4 bases outside the gene matches. This sample was taken from a study of beta chain features in type 1 diabetes. Overall study findings and caveats: Within the patient group, naive, central memory and Treg TCRB repertoires appeared more similar to each other than within healthy donors. Shorter TCRB CDR3s, moderately but significantly so, marked every one of the four CD4+ subsets in Type 1 diabetes patients.

A single heparinised blood sample, averaging roughly 110 mL, was obtained per donor. This sequence was found in a man in his late teens or twenties with type 1 diabetes. The sequenced sample consisted of naive CD4+ T cells from blood. This rearrangement joins TRBV7-9 to TRBJ2-7; 7 nucleotides agree with TRBD1. This CDR3 reads CASSLADRDPYEQYF. The CDR3 coding sequence is TGTGCCAGCAGCTTAGCAGACAGGGACCCCTACGAGCAGTACTTC.